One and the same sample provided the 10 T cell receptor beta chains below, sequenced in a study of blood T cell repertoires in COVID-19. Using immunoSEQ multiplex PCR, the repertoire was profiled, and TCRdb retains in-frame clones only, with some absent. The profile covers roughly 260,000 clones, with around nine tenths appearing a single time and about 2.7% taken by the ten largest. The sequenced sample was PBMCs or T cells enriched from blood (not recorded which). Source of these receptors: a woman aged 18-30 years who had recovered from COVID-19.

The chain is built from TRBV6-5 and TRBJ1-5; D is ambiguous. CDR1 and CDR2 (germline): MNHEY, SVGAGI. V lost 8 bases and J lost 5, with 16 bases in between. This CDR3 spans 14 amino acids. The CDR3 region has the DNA TGTGCCAGCCAGCCCCCGGGGATGTATCAGCCCCAGCATTTT. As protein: CASQPPGMYQPQHF.

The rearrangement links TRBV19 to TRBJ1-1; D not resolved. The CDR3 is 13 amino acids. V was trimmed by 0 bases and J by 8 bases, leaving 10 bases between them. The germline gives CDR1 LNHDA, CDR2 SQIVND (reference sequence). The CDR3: CASSIDFRYEAFF. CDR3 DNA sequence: TGTGCCAGTAGTATAGATTTCAGATACGAAGCTTTCTTT.

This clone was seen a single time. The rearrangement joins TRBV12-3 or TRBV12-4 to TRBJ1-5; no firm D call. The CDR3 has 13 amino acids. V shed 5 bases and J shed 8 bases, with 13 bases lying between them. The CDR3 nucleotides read TGTGCCAGCAGTCCCACTACCGTCGAGCCCCAGCATTTT. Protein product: CASSPTTVEPQHF.

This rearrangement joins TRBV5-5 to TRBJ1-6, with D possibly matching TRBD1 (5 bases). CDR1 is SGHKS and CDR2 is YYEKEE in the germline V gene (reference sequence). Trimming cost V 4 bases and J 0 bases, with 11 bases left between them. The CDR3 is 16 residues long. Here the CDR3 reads CASSLGGGSYNSPLHF. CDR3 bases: TGTGCCAGCAGCCTTGGGGGGGGCTCCTATAATTCACCCCTCCACTTT.

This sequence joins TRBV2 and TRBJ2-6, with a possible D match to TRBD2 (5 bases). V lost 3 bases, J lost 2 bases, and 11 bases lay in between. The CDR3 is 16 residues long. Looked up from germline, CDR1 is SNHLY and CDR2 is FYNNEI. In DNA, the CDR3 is TGTGCCAGCAGTGATATAGGACTTACTGGGGCCAACGTCCTGACTTTC. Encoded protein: CASSDIGLTGANVLTF.

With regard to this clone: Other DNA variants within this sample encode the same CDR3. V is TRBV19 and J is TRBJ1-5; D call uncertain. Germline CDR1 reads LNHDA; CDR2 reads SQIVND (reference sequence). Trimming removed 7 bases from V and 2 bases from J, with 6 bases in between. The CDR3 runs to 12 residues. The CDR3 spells CASTGGNQPQHF. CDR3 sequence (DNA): TGTGCCAGTACGGGAGGCAATCAGCCCCAGCATTTT.

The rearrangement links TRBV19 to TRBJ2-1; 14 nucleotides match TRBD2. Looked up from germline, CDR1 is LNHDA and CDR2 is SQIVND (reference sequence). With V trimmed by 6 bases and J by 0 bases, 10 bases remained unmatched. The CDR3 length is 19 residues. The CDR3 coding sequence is TGTGCCAGTAGGGGGACTAGCGGGAGAGTAACGGGCTCCTACAATGAGCAGTTCTTC. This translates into CASRGTSGRVTGSYNEQFF.

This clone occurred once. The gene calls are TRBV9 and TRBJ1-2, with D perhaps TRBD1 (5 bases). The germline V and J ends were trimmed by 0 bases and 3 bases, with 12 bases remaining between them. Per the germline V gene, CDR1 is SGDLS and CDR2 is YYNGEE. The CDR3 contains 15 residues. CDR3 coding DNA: TGTGCCAGCAGCGTAGAGGGCGGCAGGGACTATGGCTACACCTTC. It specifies CASSVEGGRDYGYTF.

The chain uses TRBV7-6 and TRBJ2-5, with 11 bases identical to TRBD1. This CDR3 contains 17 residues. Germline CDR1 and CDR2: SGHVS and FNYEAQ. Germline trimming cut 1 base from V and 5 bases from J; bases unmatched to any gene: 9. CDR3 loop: CASSLGLGQGARETQYF. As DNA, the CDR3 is TGTGCCAGCAGCTTAGGTCTTGGACAGGGGGCGCGGGAGACCCAGTACTTC.

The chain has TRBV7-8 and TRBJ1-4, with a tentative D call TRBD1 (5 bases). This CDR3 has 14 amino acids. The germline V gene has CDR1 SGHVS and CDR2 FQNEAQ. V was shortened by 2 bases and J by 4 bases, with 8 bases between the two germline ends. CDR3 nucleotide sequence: TGTGCCAGCAGCTTAAGACAGTTTAATGAAAAACTGTTTTTT. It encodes CASSLRQFNEKLFF. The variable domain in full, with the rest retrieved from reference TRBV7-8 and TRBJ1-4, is GAGVSQSPRYKVAKRGQDVALRCDPISGHVSLFWYQQALGQGPEFLTYFQNEAQLDKSGLPSDRFFAERPEGSVSTLKIQRTQQEDSAVYLCASSLRQFNEKLFFGSGTQLSVL.